Below are 26 T cell receptor beta chains sequenced from a single sample in a study of T-cell reconstitution after alpha-beta-depleted transplantation in children. As it was prepared, the TCRbeta library received unique molecular identifiers. TCRdb fed the PCR reads into MiXCR, producing one record per CDR3 protein. The sample comprises around 700,000 distinct CDR3 sequences, under 15% of which are singletons, and 0.79% rests with the top ten. The specimen comprised PBMCs, sampled before TCRalphabeta/CD19-depleted stem cell transplant. The receptors stem from a girl aged 2-10 years with congenital amegakaryocytic thrombocytopenia, due to receive a stem cell transplant.

J is TRBJ2-1 and V is TRBV20-1; the D is unclear. This CDR3 contains 15 residues. Trimming took 3 bases from V and 4 from J, leaving 16 bases between them. Germline CDR1 is DFQATT and CDR2 is SNEGSKA (reference sequence). CDR3 sequence: CSASRPTAKYNEQFF. The CDR3 nucleotides are TGCAGTGCTAGCCGGCCCACAGCTAAATACAATGAGCAGTTCTTC.

The CDR3 spells CAWSRTKREGLGQFF. The CDR3 nucleotides are TGTGCCTGGAGCCGTACGAAGCGGGAGGGCCTAGGGCAGTTCTTC. The V gene is TRBV30, the J gene TRBJ2-1, with 10 bases matching TRBD2. There are 15 residues in the CDR3. V gave up 3 bases and J gave up 12 bases; unmatched junction bases: 14. Germline CDR1 reads GTSNPN; CDR2 reads SVGIG (reference sequence).

Ten or more counts support this clonotype. The J gene is TRBJ2-7, the V gene TRBV10-3; 16 nucleotides agree with TRBD2. CDR3 length equals 17 residues. Germline lookup yields CDR1 ENHRY and CDR2 SYGVKD. V lost 3 bases and J lost 4; bases outside the gene matches: 6. The CDR3 here is CAISDGTSGRARYEQYF. The CDR3 coding sequence is TGTGCCATCAGTGATGGGACTAGCGGGAGGGCCAGGTACGAGCAGTACTTC.

The chain couples TRBV20-1 to TRBJ2-1, with TRBD2 as a possible D gene (5 bases). The CDR3 is 17 amino acids. The germline CDR1 and CDR2 sequences are DFQATT and SNEGSKA (reference sequence). V shed 0 bases and J shed 1 base, with 16 bases lying between them. This CDR3 is CSARDPWWTESYNEQFF. CDR3 in DNA: TGCAGTGCTAGAGATCCCTGGTGGACTGAGTCCTACAATGAGCAGTTCTTC.

This clonotype was detected a few times. The J gene is TRBJ2-2, the V gene TRBV7-2; no clear D gene. Germline-derived CDR1 and CDR2 are SGHTA and FQGNSA. The CDR3 runs 14 residues. The V end lost 5 bases, the J end lost 6 bases, and 13 bases lay between the germline ends. CDR3 amino acids: CASSHFTGAGELFF. The CDR3 DNA follows: TGTGCCAGCAGCCACTTCACTGGGGCCGGGGAGCTGTTTTTT. The whole variable domain, remainder taken from reference TRBV7-2 and TRBJ2-2, is GAGVSQSPSNKVTEKGKDVELRCDPISGHTALYWYRQSLGQGLEFLIYFQGNSAPDKSGLPSDRFSAERTGGSVSTLTIQRTQQEDSAVYLCASSHFTGAGELFFGEGSRLTVL.

There are many counts of this clonotype. The chain links TRBV7-8 to TRBJ2-4; TRBD2 is a possible D gene (6 bases). This CDR3 has 13 amino acids. Germline V gives CDR1 SGHVS, CDR2 FQNEAQ. V lost 5 bases and J 3 bases, leaving 8 bases between the germline ends. The CDR3 loop reads CASSGRDKNIQYF. DNA for the CDR3: TGTGCCAGCAGCGGGCGGGACAAAAACATTCAGTACTTC.

The chain has TRBV5-1 and TRBJ2-5, with TRBD2 identical over 7 bases. Germline CDR1 and CDR2: SGHRS and YFSETQ. V lost 0 bases to trimming and J lost 2 bases; unmatched junction nucleotides: 10. The CDR3 loop spans 17 amino acids. DNA of the CDR3: TGCGCCAGCAGCTTGGTAGGTCTCGGGAGGTGGCAAGAGACCCAGTACTTC. This encodes CASSLVGLGRWQETQYF.

Concerning this clonotype itself: A much larger clone differs from this one at a single base, so this may be a read error. This chain links TRBV19 with TRBJ1-5; TRBD1 matches at 7 bases. CDR3 length equals 14 residues. From germline, CDR1 is LNHDA and CDR2 SQIVND (reference sequence). The CDR3 reads CSSSDQGVEQPQHF. The CDR3, as DNA: TGTTCCAGTAGTGATCAGGGGGTGGAACAGCCCCAGCATTTT.

The chain employs TRBV19 and TRBJ2-1; a possible D gene is TRBD2 (5 bases). V shed 6 bases and J shed 6 bases, with 15 bases lying between them. The CDR3 extends over 14 amino acids. Germline values: CDR1 LNHDA, CDR2 SQIVND (reference sequence). The CDR3 nucleotides are TGTGCCAGTAGGGGCCCGGGGTTCTTCAATGAGCAGTTCTTC. Its translation is CASRGPGFFNEQFF.

V gene TRBV18 combines with J gene TRBJ2-7; no clear D gene. Trimming took off 0 bases at V and 2 bases at J, with 11 bases between the two ends. Germline V gene sequence: CDR1 KGHSH, CDR2 LQKENI. The CDR3 is 15 residues long. DNA of the CDR3: TGTGCCAGCTCACCACCACCCCAGTTACCCTACGAGCAGTACTTC. Encoded protein: CASSPPPQLPYEQYF.

This clonotype was counted at least ten times. The chain employs TRBV20-1 and TRBJ1-2; D not resolved. V gave up 1 base and J gave up 6 bases, with 18 bases separating them. The CDR3 consists of 15 residues. The germline gives CDR1 DFQATT, CDR2 SNEGSKA (reference sequence). The CDR3 loop is CSARVGERVYHGYTF. The CDR3 DNA reads as TGCAGTGCTAGAGTGGGAGAAAGGGTTTACCATGGCTACACCTTC.

This clonotype showed up just a few times. The chain employs TRBV9 and TRBJ1-4; D might be TRBD1 (5 bases). CDR3 length equals 14 residues. Germline CDR1 SGDLS, CDR2 YYNGEE. V was pared by 4 bases and J by 6 bases, with 13 bases between. This CDR3 reads CASSPRGGDEKLFF. For the CDR3, the DNA is TGTGCCAGCAGCCCCCGCGGGGGGGATGAAAAACTGTTTTTT.

The rearrangement links TRBV5-1 to TRBJ2-2; D gene ambiguous. The V gene's germline CDR1 is SGHRS and CDR2 YFSETQ. V lost 0 bases and J 8 bases, leaving 17 bases between the germline ends. This CDR3 spans 16 amino acids. This chain's CDR3 is CASSLEGRPSVGELFF. In DNA form, the CDR3 reads TGCGCCAGCAGCTTGGAAGGACGGCCCTCAGTAGGGGAGCTGTTTTTT.

This clonotype was counted once. A much larger clonotype is one base distant, so this may be a read error. The chain uses TRBV20-1 and TRBJ2-1, with 7 bases fitting TRBD2. CDR1 DFQATT and CDR2 SNEGSKA come from the germline V gene (reference sequence). The CDR3 is 18 residues long. CDR3 in DNA: TGCTGTGCTAGAGATAAGGGCGTTGCGGGAGTAGGGGATAATGAGCAGTTCTTC. Protein product: CCARDKGVAGVGDNEQFF.

This clonotype turned up a few times. The chain is built from TRBV29-1 and TRBJ2-5, with 12 bases lining up with TRBD1. Trimming took 6 bases from V and 4 from J; bases not matched to a gene: 3. This CDR3 is built from 13 residues. CDR1 is SQVTM and CDR2 is ANQGSEA in the germline V gene. CDR3 DNA: TGCAGCGTAAAGGGACAGGGGGCAGAGACCCAGTACTTC. It specifies CSVKGQGAETQYF.

This sequence joins TRBV7-9 and TRBJ1-1, with 9 positions matching TRBD1. The CDR3 runs 12 residues. Germline-derived CDR1 and CDR2 are SEHNR and FQNEAQ (reference sequence). With V trimmed by 5 bases and J by 10 bases, 5 bases remained unmatched. The CDR3 sequence is CASSVDRGGAFF. The DNA for the CDR3 is TGTGCCAGCAGCGTAGACAGGGGGGGAGCTTTCTTT. Based on the CDR3 plus reference TRBV7-9 and TRBJ1-1, the full variable domain is DTGVSQNPRHKITKRGQNVTFRCDPISEHNRLYWYRQTLGQGPEFLTYFQNEAQLEKSRLLSDRFSAERPKGSFSTLEIQRTEQGDSAMYLCASSVDRGGAFFGQGTRLTVV.

This clonotype has at least ten counts. The V gene is TRBV20-1, the J gene TRBJ2-5, with TRBD2 as a possible D gene (8 bases). V was shortened by 0 bases and J by 7 bases, with 24 bases between the two germline ends. The V gene's germline CDR1 is DFQATT and CDR2 SNEGSKA (reference sequence). The CDR3 contains 17 residues. The DNA of the CDR3 is TGCAGTGCTAGAGAGAAGGGGGCTAGCGGGCCCGCGGGGACCCAGTACTTC. Amino acids: CSAREKGASGPAGTQYF.

The sample holds a few counts of this clonotype. This rearrangement joins TRBV11-2 to TRBJ2-5; D ambiguous. V was pared by 8 bases and J by 3 bases, with 19 bases between. The CDR3 extends over 15 amino acids. Germline CDR1 and CDR2: SGHAT and FQNNGV. The CDR3 is CASRRTGMSEETQYF. The CDR3 DNA is TGTGCCAGCCGAAGAACGGGCATGTCGGAAGAGACCCAGTACTTC.

This clonotype has at least ten counts. The chain employs TRBV12-3 or TRBV12-4 and TRBJ1-1; D gene unclear. V was trimmed by 3 bases and J by 4 bases, leaving 9 bases between them. The CDR3 covers 13 residues. CDR3 bases: TGTGCCAGCAGTTTTGCGGAGAGCACTGAAGCTTTCTTT. Protein sequence: CASSFAESTEAFF.

The table lists this clonotype with a few counts. The rearrangement joins TRBV18 to TRBJ2-1, with 7 bases that match TRBD2. The V gene end was trimmed by 3 bases and the J gene end by 7 bases; junction bases not matched to a gene: 3. The CDR3 contains 13 residues. The germline CDR1 and CDR2 sequences are KGHSH and LQKENI. The CDR3 protein is CASSPGTINEQFF. The CDR3 nucleotides are TGTGCCAGCTCACCGGGGACTATTAATGAGCAGTTCTTC. The whole variable domain, remainder taken from reference TRBV18 and TRBJ2-1, is NAGVMQNPRHLVRRRGQEARLRCSPMKGHSHVYWYRQLPEEGLKFMVYLQKENIIDESGMPKERFSAEFPKEGPSILRIQQVVRGDSAAYFCASSPGTINEQFFGPGTRLTVL.

The chain uses TRBV20-1 and TRBJ2-5; no firm D call. The length of the CDR3 is 16 residues. V lost 4 bases, J lost 5 bases, and 23 bases lay in between. The germline V gene has CDR1 DFQATT and CDR2 SNEGSKA (reference sequence). CDR3 amino acids: CSATRAITVQWETQYF. CDR3 bases: TGCAGTGCTACACGTGCCATTACTGTACAGTGGGAGACCCAGTACTTC.

This clonotype has more than one count but fewer than ten. This sequence joins TRBV6-6 and TRBJ2-5; perhaps TRBD2 as D (6 bases). The CDR3 has 13 amino acids. V dropped 6 bases and J dropped 1 base, with 9 bases sitting between them. Germline-derived CDR1 and CDR2 are MNHNY and SVGAGI (reference sequence). CDR3 DNA sequence: TGTGCCAGCAGAAACGGGGGCCAAGAGACCCAGTACTTC. It encodes CASRNGGQETQYF.

Note on this clonotype: A read error may be the cause here, since a much bigger clone is one base away. This sequence joins TRBV29-1 and TRBJ2-3; 9 bases are shared with TRBD2. Germline lookup yields CDR1 SQVTM and CDR2 ANQGSEA. The CDR3 sequence is 19 residues long. CDR3 sequence (DNA): TGCAGCGTTGAAGTGACTAGCGGTGACCCTACAGTATTCACAGTTACGCAGTATTTT. Translated, it gives CSVEVTSGDPTVFTVTQYF.

The chain is built from TRBV29-1 and TRBJ1-5; no clear D gene. Germline loops: CDR1 SQVTM, CDR2 ANQGSEA. V was shortened by 6 bases and J by 4 bases, with 13 bases between the two germline ends. The CDR3 contains 13 residues. The CDR3 nucleotides read TGCAGCGTGGGCGGCAGCGGTAATCAGCCCCAGCATTTT. Translated, it gives CSVGGSGNQPQHF.

The chain recombines TRBV19 with TRBJ1-1; maybe TRBD1 (6 bases). This CDR3 region has 16 residues. The V gene's germline CDR1 is LNHDA and CDR2 SQIVND (reference sequence). The V gene lost 3 bases and the J gene lost 2 bases, with 16 bases spanning the gap. Written as DNA, the CDR3 is TGTGCCAGTAGTATTCTTCCGGGACAAAGAAACACTGAAGCTTTCTTT. Its translation: CASSILPGQRNTEAFF.

The chain recombines TRBV7-8 with TRBJ2-5; a weak D match, TRBD2 (6 bases). This CDR3 is 16 amino acids long. In germline, CDR1 is SGHVS, CDR2 FQNEAQ. V dropped 3 bases and J dropped 7 bases, with 21 bases sitting between them. The CDR3 region is CASSFPSANAWGTQYF. CDR3 nucleotides: TGTGCCAGCAGCTTTCCTAGCGCGAACGCATGGGGGACCCAGTACTTC.